This T cell receptor (beta chain) was captured in a study of blood T cell repertoires in COVID-19. Study-wide background: There were acute and convalescent COVID-19 samples, and they came from the United States, Italy and Spain. Sources were T cells, B-cell-depleted T cells, or PBMCs; the material itself was cDNA or gDNA.

Germline V CDR1 and CDR2: LNHDA, SQIVND (reference sequence). The CDR3 contains 17 residues. V shed 5 bases and J shed 1 base, with 15 bases lying between them. Authors' methods: Estimation of nucleated cell counts relied on the amplification of reference gene primers. Method: immunoSEQ multiplex PCR; TCRdb's copy keeps in-frame clones and lacks some. V and J calls and clone size are given by that table; D and trimming were obtained from the DNA. Of around 460,000 clones listed, roughly 89% are singletons. The Seattle site enrolled patients during active infection and followed them longitudinally. Sample: peripheral blood. The chain combines TRBV19 with TRBJ2-6; D is possibly TRBD1 (5 bases). This TCR was recovered from a young man with COVID-19, enrolled during active disease. The CDR3 loop reads CASSQQVSLSGANVLTF. DNA for the CDR3: TGTGCCAGTAGTCAACAGGTTAGCCTTTCTGGGGCCAACGTCCTGACTTTC.